The 2 T cell receptor beta chains in this list originate from one sample, sequenced in a study of blood T cell repertoires in COVID-19. Clones were read by immunoSEQ multiplex PCR, and TCRdb kept only the in-frame ones, dropping some. The sample holds hundreds of thousands of clones, around 88% seen once. The sample was peripheral blood. These receptors all stem from a woman aged 25 to 39 who had recovered from COVID-19.

Concerning this clone itself: Other DNA sequences in the same sample also yield this CDR3. The genes are TRBV7-3 and TRBJ1-1, with 8 positions matching TRBD1. The CDR3 loop spans 14 amino acids. Per germline, CDR1 SGHTA and CDR2 FQGTGA. The J segment lost 1 base and the V segment lost 3 bases, leaving 1 base of the junction unmatched. The CDR3 DNA reads as TGTGCCAGCAGCTTGGGGACAGGGAACACTGAAGCTTTCTTT. It translates to CASSLGTGNTEAFF.

This sequence joins TRBV28 and TRBJ2-7, with TRBD1 matching 7 bases. Germline CDR1 reads MDHEN; CDR2 reads SYDVKM. V shed 6 bases and J 0 bases; nucleotides not matched to a gene: 2. This CDR3 has 13 residues. CDR3 sequence (DNA): TGTGCCAGCAGCGACAGGGACTCCTACGAGCAGTACTTC. Translation gives CASSDRDSYEQYF.